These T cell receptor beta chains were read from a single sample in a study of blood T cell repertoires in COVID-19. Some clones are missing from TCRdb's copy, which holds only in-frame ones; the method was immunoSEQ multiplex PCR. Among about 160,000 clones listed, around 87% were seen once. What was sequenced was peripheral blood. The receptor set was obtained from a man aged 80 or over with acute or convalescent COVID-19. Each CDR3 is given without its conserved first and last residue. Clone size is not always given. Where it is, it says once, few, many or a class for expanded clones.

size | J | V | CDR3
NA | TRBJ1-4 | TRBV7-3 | ASSLSGRVGEKLF
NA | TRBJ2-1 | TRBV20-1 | SASGLAGGPYNEQF
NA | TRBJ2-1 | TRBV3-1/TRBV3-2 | ASSQSRGEQF
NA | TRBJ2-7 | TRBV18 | ASSPSGTSYEQY
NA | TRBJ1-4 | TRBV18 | ASSLTGSNEKLF
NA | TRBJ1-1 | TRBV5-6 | ASSLGGSRMNTEAF
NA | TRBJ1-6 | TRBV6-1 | ASSERSPGKHSPLH
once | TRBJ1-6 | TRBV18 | ASSPGGDSPLH
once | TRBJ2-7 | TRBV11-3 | ASSNTGSSYEQY
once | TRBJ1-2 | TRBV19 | ASSGRDNIYGYT
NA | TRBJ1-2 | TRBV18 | ASSRDSLNYGYT
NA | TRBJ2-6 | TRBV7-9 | ASSFSGSGANVLT
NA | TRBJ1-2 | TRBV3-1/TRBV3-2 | ASSQGQGKNYGYT
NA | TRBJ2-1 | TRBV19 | ASSLGLNYNEQF
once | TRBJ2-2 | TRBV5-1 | ASTRDNPTGELF
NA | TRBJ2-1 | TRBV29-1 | SVESRGLTSYNEQF
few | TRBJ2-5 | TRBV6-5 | ASRLAGGPQETQY
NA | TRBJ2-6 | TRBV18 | ASSKEGFGANVLT
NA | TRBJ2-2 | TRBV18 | ASSPMTGGNTGELF
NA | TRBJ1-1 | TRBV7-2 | ASSTQGLNTEAF
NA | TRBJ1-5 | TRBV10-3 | AISEADSNQPQH
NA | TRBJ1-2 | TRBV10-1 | ASSESGGEYGYT
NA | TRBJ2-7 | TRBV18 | ASSPQGQGYEQY
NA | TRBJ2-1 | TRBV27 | ASSVGRAGQSSYNEQF
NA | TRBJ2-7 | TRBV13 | ASSSYFVDRPTSGSQVHEQY
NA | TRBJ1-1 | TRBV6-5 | ASRGDKNTEAF
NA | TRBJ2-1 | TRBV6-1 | ASSEDRVNEQF
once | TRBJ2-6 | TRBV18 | ASSQAAAGANVLT